A single sample gave rise to the 27 T cell receptor beta chains below, sequenced in a study of shared clonotypes between healthy human individuals. The method was immunoSEQ multiplex PCR; TCRdb's version includes in-frame clones alone and lacks a portion of them. The sample records about 470,000 clones, roughly three quarters being singletons. The sample consisted of PBMCs. All receptors derive from a woman between 35 and 50 years old in good health. Some clones in this sample may be carry-over from other donors' samples.

A remark on this clone: Since a far larger clone is one base different, this is likely a read error. Additional DNA sequences in this sample encode the identical CDR3. The chain has TRBV7-2 and TRBJ2-1, with 8 bases identical to TRBD2. V dropped 2 bases and J dropped 0; count of bases not matched to a gene: 0. Germline lookup yields CDR1 SGHTA and CDR2 FQGNSA. CDR3 length: 15 amino acids. The DNA for the CDR3 is TGTGCCAGCAGCTTAAGCGGGAGCTCCTACAATGAGCAGTTCTTC. Residues: CASSLSGSSYNEQFF.

The chain recombines TRBV6-4 with TRBJ2-1, with 12 bases identical to TRBD2. The CDR3 totals 15 residues. Losses at the gene ends were 4 bases for V and 8 bases for J; bases not matched to a gene: 6. CDR1 is MRHNA and CDR2 is SNTAGT in the germline V gene. The CDR3 nucleotides read TGTGCCAGCAGTGGGACTAGCGGGACCGGGGATGAGCAGTTCTTC. Translating gives CASSGTSGTGDEQFF.

The rearrangement uses TRBV7-9 and TRBJ2-5; TRBD2 matches 10 bases. Per the germline V gene, CDR1 is SEHNR and CDR2 is FQNEAQ (reference sequence). With V trimmed by 4 bases and J by 3 bases, 2 bases remained unmatched. This CDR3 contains 14 residues. The CDR3 bases are TGTGCCAGCAGCTCAGGACTAGCGGAAGAGACCCAGTACTTC. Its protein product is CASSSGLAEETQYF.

The rearrangement uses TRBV27 and TRBJ1-5, with a possible D match to TRBD1 (6 bases). The V end lost 8 bases, the J end lost 2 bases, and 13 bases lay between the germline ends. The V gene's germline CDR1 is MNHEY and CDR2 SMNVEV (reference sequence). This CDR3 is 14 amino acids long. CDR3 nucleotides: TGTGCCAGCGGCCGACAGGAGGGCAATCAGCCCCAGCATTTT. It codes for CASGRQEGNQPQHF.

The chain has TRBV5-1 and TRBJ2-3, with D unresolved. Germline CDR1 SGHRS, CDR2 YFSETQ. The CDR3 totals 12 residues. V was trimmed by 0 bases and J by 6 bases, leaving 5 bases between them. CDR3 region: CASSLGRDTQYF. CDR3 DNA: TGCGCCAGCAGCTTGGGTCGGGATACGCAGTATTTT.

This clone was recorded a few times. The chain couples TRBV11-2 to TRBJ2-5; the D is unclear. The J call may not be correct, given that the DNA end is closer to TRBJ2-7. There are 14 residues in the CDR3. Germline-derived CDR1 and CDR2 are SGHAT and FQNNGV. For the CDR3, the DNA is TGTGCCAGCAGCTTAGATCGATTATTTTACGAGCAGTACTTC. This codes for CASSLDRLFYEQYF.

The chain carries TRBV6-5 and TRBJ1-1; weak D call: TRBD1 (5 bases). This CDR3 comprises 13 residues. Trimming pared 2 bases from V and 4 bases from J, leaving 8 bases between. Germline CDR1 reads MNHEY; CDR2 reads SVGAGI. The CDR3 DNA reads TGTGCCAGCAGTTACGGGGCCCTCACTGAAGCTTTCTTT. This gives the protein CASSYGALTEAFF.

The chain is built from TRBV7-2 and TRBJ2-5; 8 nucleotides agree with TRBD2. This CDR3 spans 14 amino acids. The trim removed 7 bases at V and 2 bases at J, leaving 6 bases unmatched. Germline V gene sequence: CDR1 SGHTA, CDR2 FQGNSA. The CDR3: CASTGGALQETQYF. In nucleotides, the CDR3 is TGTGCCAGCACCGGGGGGGCCCTACAAGAGACCCAGTACTTC.

This chain links TRBV19 with TRBJ2-3; 9 nucleotides line up with TRBD1. Per the germline V gene, CDR1 is LNHDA and CDR2 is SQIVND (reference sequence). This CDR3 is built from 16 residues. V lost 1 base to trimming and J lost 4 bases; unmatched junction nucleotides: 6. The CDR3 loop is CASSIVQGALADTQYF. The CDR3 DNA follows: TGTGCCAGTAGTATAGTACAGGGGGCATTGGCAGATACGCAGTATTTT.

On this clone: This likely traces to a read error, being one base from a far larger clone. The chain uses TRBV6-1 and TRBJ2-7; 7 nucleotides line up with TRBD1. Germline-derived CDR1 and CDR2 are MNHNS and SASEGT. This CDR3 contains 15 residues. The V and J ends lost 4 bases and 8 bases, in that order; junction bases with no gene match: 14. The CDR3 region has the DNA TGTGCCAGCAGTGTCACAGGGGAAGGACCTAACAAGCAGTACTTC. It translates to CASSVTGEGPNKQYF.

The chain employs TRBV18 and TRBJ2-7, with D possibly TRBD2 on 5 matching bases. Germline V lookup: CDR1 KGHSH, CDR2 LQKENI. There are 15 residues in the CDR3. The V end lost 2 bases, the J end lost 4 bases, and 15 bases lay between the germline ends. The CDR3 is CASSPGGVGGYEQYF. CDR3 nucleotides: TGTGCCAGCTCACCAGGTGGGGTTGGAGGATACGAGCAGTACTTC.

This clone was counted a single time. J is TRBJ2-3 and V is TRBV4-1; tentative D call: TRBD1 (8 bases). Germline-derived CDR1 and CDR2 are MGHRA and YSYEKL. CDR3 length: 16 residues. Trimming took 1 base from V and 9 from J, leaving 20 bases between them. The CDR3: CASSQGQGSRGGTQYF. Written as DNA, the CDR3 is TGCGCCAGCAGCCAAGGACAGGGGTCGAGGGGGGGCACGCAGTATTTT.

In nucleotides, the CDR3 is TGTGCCAGCAGCTTACAGGGGTCCTACAATGAGCAGTTCTTC. Translating gives CASSLQGSYNEQFF. The genes are TRBV11-2 and TRBJ2-1; a weak D match, TRBD1 (6 bases). In germline, CDR1 is SGHAT, CDR2 FQNNGV. Deletions cut 2 bases from V and 1 base from J, with 6 bases between. The CDR3 has 14 amino acids.

This clone was seen ten or more times. V is TRBV5-1 and J is TRBJ2-2, with 7 positions matching TRBD2. Trimming cost V 4 bases and J 8 bases; bases outside gene matches: 8. Germline V gene data show CDR1 as SGHRS and CDR2 as YFSETQ. The CDR3 has 14 amino acids. The CDR3 DNA is TGCGCCAGCAGCCCCACAGCGGGATCGGGGGAGCTGTTTTTT. Translation gives CASSPTAGSGELFF.

The chain joins TRBV7-9 to TRBJ2-4, with D hard to call. CDR3 length equals 12 residues. Germline CDR1 is SEHNR and CDR2 is FQNEAQ (reference sequence). V lost 1 base and J 8 bases, leaving 6 bases between the germline ends. CDR3: CASSLDVDIQYF. The CDR3 coding sequence is TGTGCCAGCAGCTTAGATGTGGACATTCAGTACTTC.

This clone was seen just once. The chain carries TRBV2 and TRBJ2-7; the D is unclear. The germline CDR1 and CDR2 sequences are SNHLY and FYNNEI. V was cut by 1 base and J by 7 bases, with 14 bases left in between. CDR3 length: 14 residues. The CDR3 nucleotides are TGTGCCAGCAGTGAAGAGGTTTGGGTAGGGGAGCAGTACTTC. Residues: CASSEEVWVGEQYF.

This chain links TRBV7-9 with TRBJ2-1, with TRBD2 identical over 7 bases. The length of the CDR3 is 15 residues. V was pared by 5 bases and J by 4 bases, with 8 bases of the junction left unmatched. The V gene's germline CDR1 is SEHNR and CDR2 FQNEAQ (reference sequence). The CDR3 is CASSPRLAAYNEQFF. CDR3 nucleotide sequence: TGTGCCAGCAGCCCCAGACTAGCAGCATACAATGAGCAGTTCTTC. Filled out from reference TRBV7-9 and TRBJ2-1, the complete variable domain reads DTGVSQNPRHKITKRGQNVTFRCDPISEHNRLYWYRQTLGQGPEFLTYFQNEAQLEKSRLLSDRFSAERPKGSFSTLEIQRTEQGDSAMYLCASSPRLAAYNEQFFGPGTRLTVL.

This clone appeared a few times. V is TRBV7-2 and J is TRBJ2-4; TRBD2 is a possible D gene (6 bases). CDR1 and CDR2 (germline): SGHTA, FQGNSA. Trimming pared 6 bases from V and 5 bases from J, leaving 26 bases between. The length of the CDR3 is 18 residues. This CDR3 reads CASSTPAGANTSQNIQYF. The CDR3 DNA reads as TGTGCCAGCAGTACACCAGCCGGGGCCAACACTAGCCAAAACATTCAGTACTTC.

The chain joins TRBV5-1 to TRBJ1-1; 7 positions match TRBD1. Germline lookup yields CDR1 SGHRS and CDR2 YFSETQ. This CDR3 comprises 13 residues. The trim removed 3 bases at V and 4 bases at J, leaving 3 bases unmatched. CDR3 amino acids: CASSSNRGTEAFF. The CDR3 nucleotides read TGCGCCAGCAGCTCCAACAGGGGCACTGAAGCTTTCTTT.

Points on this clone: Other DNA sequences in the same sample also yield this CDR3. V and J are TRBV30 and TRBJ2-7; D assignment may be TRBD1 or TRBD2 (6 bases each). Per the germline V gene, CDR1 is GTSNPN and CDR2 is SVGIG (reference sequence). The V and J ends lost 0 bases and 1 base respectively, with 10 bases between them. The CDR3 is 14 residues long. This CDR3 reads CAWSVGGGSYEQYF. In DNA, the CDR3 is TGTGCCTGGAGTGTTGGAGGGGGATCCTACGAGCAGTACTTC.

J is TRBJ2-1 and V is TRBV5-1; 8 nucleotides agree with TRBD2. V lost 4 bases and J lost 6; bases outside the gene matches: 6. This CDR3 has 14 amino acids. Germline assignment: CDR1 SGHRS and CDR2 YFSETQ. The CDR3 DNA is TGCGCCAGCAGCCTGGGACTAGGGGGCAATGAGCAGTTCTTC. Residues: CASSLGLGGNEQFF. The entire variable domain, with the rest obtained from reference TRBV5-1 and TRBJ2-1, is as follows: KAGVTQTPRYLIKTRGQQVTLSCSPISGHRSVSWYQQTPGQGLQFLFEYFSETQRNKGNFPGRFSGRQFSNSRSEMNVSTLELGDSALYLCASSLGLGGNEQFFGPGTRLTVL.

Only a few counts were recorded for this clone. The chain is built from TRBV30 and TRBJ1-4; D unresolved. V was clipped by 0 bases and J by 7 bases, with 9 bases between them. Germline V CDR1 and CDR2: GTSNPN, SVGIG (reference sequence). This CDR3 has 13 residues. The CDR3 DNA is TGTGCCTGGAGTGTGGGAGACGGTGAAAAACTGTTTTTT. Encoded protein: CAWSVGDGEKLFF.

This rearrangement joins TRBV5-1 to TRBJ2-7; D is undetermined. The CDR3 is made up of 11 amino acids. Deletions cut 4 bases from V and 3 bases from J, with 5 bases between. CDR1 is SGHRS and CDR2 is YFSETQ in the germline V gene. For the CDR3, the DNA is TGCGCCAGCAGCACGGACTACGAGCAGTACTTC. Protein: CASSTDYEQYF.

This clone was seen more than once but under ten times. This chain uses TRBV19 with TRBJ1-3, with TRBD1 identical over 8 bases. Looked up from germline, CDR1 is LNHDA and CDR2 is SQIVND (reference sequence). CDR3 length: 16 residues. Unmatched junction bases numbered 4, after V lost 3 bases and J lost 0 bases. CDR3 nucleotide sequence: TGTGCCAGTAGTATCCAGGGGGCCAACTCTGGAAACACCATATATTTT. The encoded protein is CASSIQGANSGNTIYF.

This clone has just one count. The J gene is TRBJ2-1, the V gene TRBV9, with 8 bases lining up with TRBD2. The CDR3 runs 16 residues. V shed 4 bases and J 2 bases; nucleotides not matched to a gene: 8. Germline loops: CDR1 SGDLS, CDR2 YYNGEE. Here the CDR3 reads CASSPQSGSAYNEQFF. The CDR3 region has the DNA TGTGCCAGCAGCCCACAGAGCGGGAGTGCCTACAATGAGCAGTTCTTC.

This clone was seen only once. V and J are TRBV7-9 and TRBJ2-7, with 7 bases fitting TRBD1. The CDR3 runs to 13 residues. Germline V gene data show CDR1 as SEHNR and CDR2 as FQNEAQ (reference sequence). V lost 5 bases, J lost 3 bases, and 4 bases stayed unmatched. The CDR3 nucleotides are TGTGCCAGCAGCCACGGACAGGTCTACGAGCAGTACTTC. Translated: CASSHGQVYEQYF.

V and J are TRBV2 and TRBJ2-3, with TRBD1 matching over 7 bases. The CDR3 runs 15 residues. The V gene's germline CDR1 is SNHLY and CDR2 FYNNEI. Trimming took 6 bases from V and 2 from J; bases not matched to a gene: 8. This chain's CDR3 is CASRVGQVFTDTQYF. DNA of the CDR3: TGTGCCAGCAGAGTTGGACAGGTTTTCACAGATACGCAGTATTTT.